This T cell receptor (beta chain) was recorded in a study of cytomegalovirus exposure and HLA in healthy donors. Study-wide findings and caveats: Sequencing artifact likely explains a cluster of highly shared sequence variants. Whilst most TCR sequences proved rare, a subset of public TCRs occurred across many donors. Later analysis associated a missense DCLRE1C variant with TCR beta V- and J-gene trimming. A later analysis reportedly found fewer N-insertions in an Asian-associated ancestry cluster than the approximately 660-donor mean.

The PCR was carried out with 60 Vbeta primers and 13 Jbeta primers. Sequenced by immunoSEQ multiplex PCR; TCRdb stores in-frame clones only, minus some. The sample has roughly 130,000 clones, 76% seen once. A note on this clone: What it binds is not known.

Sequencing was performed on PBMCs. The TCR sequence derives from a man in his forties or fifties in good health and CMV-seronegative.

The CDR3: CASSSTATNEKLFF. In nucleotides, the CDR3 is TGTGCCAGCAGCTCGACAGCAACTAATGAAAAACTGTTTTTT. The J gene is TRBJ1-4, the V gene TRBV11-2; weak D call: TRBD1 (5 bases). In germline, CDR1 is SGHAT, CDR2 FQNNGV. The ends were cut back, 4 bases at V and 0 bases at J, with 6 bases in the middle. This CDR3 is 14 amino acids long.